The 19 T cell receptor beta chains below were found in one sample sequenced in a study of T cells after yellow fever vaccination. MiXCR, applied by TCRdb to the 5' RACE reads, yields one record per CDR3 protein. Counted here are about 75,000 distinct CDR3 sequences, more than 5.5% occurring once; the ten biggest clones make up roughly 29%. The starting material was CD8+ T cells sorted from PBMCs, obtained 10 days after the first yellow fever vaccination. The receptors here all came from a man younger than 35 who received the YFV17D yellow fever vaccine.

This clonotype was detected many times. V gene TRBV6-1 combines with J gene TRBJ2-7; TRBD2 aligns across 9 bases. Germline CDR1 is MNHNS and CDR2 is SASEGT. The CDR3 consists of 15 residues. The ends lost 6 bases at V and 1 base at J; junction bases unmatched: 7. CDR3 bases: TGTGCCAGCAGCCCGGTGCTAGCGGGGTCCTACGAGCAGTACTTC. Protein product: CASSPVLAGSYEQYF.

This clonotype was picked up many times. The chain uses TRBV6-2 or TRBV6-3 and TRBJ2-7; no clear D gene. Between the trimmed V and J ends, which lost 0 bases and 7 bases, there was a span of 7 bases. This CDR3 spans 12 amino acids. Germline-derived CDR1 and CDR2 are MNHEY and SVGEGT. For the CDR3, the DNA is TGTGCCAGCAGTTACTCGATTTGGGAGCAGTACGTC. This encodes CASSYSIWEQYV.

This clonotype showed up many times. The chain recombines TRBV2 with TRBJ2-3; 8 positions agree with TRBD2. CDR1 SNHLY and CDR2 FYNNEI come from the germline V gene. The CDR3 extends over 15 amino acids. V lost 6 bases, J lost 0 bases, and 5 bases stayed unmatched. The CDR3 loop reads CASRELAASTDTQYF. Here the CDR3 DNA reads TGTGCCAGCAGAGAACTAGCGGCTAGCACAGATACGCAGTATTTT.

This clonotype came up a few times. This chain joins TRBV7-9 and TRBJ2-5; D is possibly TRBD1 (6 bases). Germline CDR1 and CDR2: SEHNR and FQNEAQ (reference sequence). CDR3 length: 15 amino acids. Trimming took off 3 bases at V and 5 bases at J, with 16 bases between the two ends. The CDR3 is CASSLGASSVETQYF. CDR3 nucleotides: TGTGCCAGCAGCTTGGGGGCTAGTTCTGTGGAGACCCAGTACTTC.

At least ten counts were recorded for this clonotype. The V gene is TRBV4-2, the J gene TRBJ1-5, with D unclear. The CDR3 is 13 residues long. The germline V and J ends were trimmed by 0 bases and 8 bases, with 8 bases remaining between them. Germline CDR1 and CDR2: LGHNA and YNFKEQ. The chain's CDR3 is CASSQETWEPQHF. CDR3 sequence (DNA): TGTGCCAGCAGCCAAGAAACCTGGGAGCCCCAGCATTTT.

This clonotype was detected many times. V and J are TRBV27 and TRBJ2-5, with 8 bases identical to TRBD2. J was trimmed by 2 bases and V by 2 bases; bases with no gene match: 10. The CDR3 is made up of 17 amino acids. Germline V CDR1 and CDR2: MNHEY, SMNVEV (reference sequence). The CDR3 coding sequence is TGTGCCAGCAGTTTAGGGGCTAGCGGGCGCGCACAAGAGACCCAGTACTTC. Protein product: CASSLGASGRAQETQYF.

This chain connects TRBV12-3 or TRBV12-4 to TRBJ2-5; D call uncertain. V lost 2 bases and J 1 base, leaving 11 bases between the germline ends. The CDR3 is made up of 15 amino acids. The CDR3: CASSLTSMGQETQYF. CDR3 nucleotides: TGTGCCAGCAGTTTAACCTCCATGGGCCAAGAGACCCAGTACTTC.

V is TRBV19 and J is TRBJ2-2; D is perhaps TRBD2 (7 bases). The CDR3 consists of 15 residues. Deletions cut 6 bases from V and 1 base from J, with 12 bases between. Germline V gene lookup returns CDR1 LNHDA and CDR2 SQIVND (reference sequence). The CDR3 protein is CASRRGGRNTGELFF. CDR3 DNA: TGTGCCAGTAGGCGCGGGGGCAGGAACACCGGGGAGCTGTTTTTT.

This clonotype has ten or more counts. CDR3 protein: CASSASGAYNEQFF. CDR3 nucleotide sequence: TGCGCCAGCAGCGCTAGCGGGGCTTACAATGAGCAGTTCTTC. The chain recombines TRBV4-1 with TRBJ2-1, with 9 bases that match TRBD2. Trimming took 5 bases from V and 4 from J; bases not matched to a gene: 3. This CDR3 spans 14 amino acids. CDR1 and CDR2 (germline): MGHRA, YSYEKL.

This clonotype was counted ten times or more. The V call is TRBV5-5, the J call TRBJ1-2; no firm D call. The germline gives CDR1 SGHKS, CDR2 YYEKEE (reference sequence). The CDR3 has 12 amino acids. Trimming shortened V by 0 bases and J by 8 bases, and 8 bases separated the two germline ends. The CDR3 coding sequence is TGTGCCAGCAGCTTGGAACGGCCGGGCTACACCTTC. This translates into CASSLERPGYTF. Full variable domain (outside the CDR3, taken from reference TRBV5-5 and TRBJ1-2): DAGVTQSPTHLIKTRGQQVTLRCSPISGHKSVSWYQQVLGQGPQFIFQYYEKEERGRGNFPDRFSARQFPNYSSELNVNALLLGDSALYLCASSLERPGYTFGSGTRLTVV.

This clonotype has ten or more counts. This chain joins TRBV12-3 or TRBV12-4 and TRBJ2-2; 10 nucleotides align to TRBD1. After removal of 4 bases from V and 7 bases from J, the junction contained 3 bases not matched to a gene. This CDR3 contains 14 residues. CDR3 region: CASSWTGGSGELFF. The CDR3 bases are TGTGCCAGCAGTTGGACAGGGGGTAGCGGGGAGCTGTTTTTT.

The V gene is TRBV27, the J gene TRBJ1-4; tentatively, D is TRBD1 (5 bases). The V gene's germline CDR1 is MNHEY and CDR2 SMNVEV (reference sequence). This CDR3 has 14 residues. The V and J ends lost 8 bases and 7 bases respectively, with 17 bases between them. This chain's CDR3 is CASLRSGRSEKLFF. CDR3 in DNA: TGTGCCAGCCTTAGGTCGGGACGGAGTGAAAAACTGTTTTTT.

The sample holds many counts of this clonotype. This chain links TRBV6-4 with TRBJ2-5; the match to TRBD2 covers 11 bases. The trim removed 4 bases at V and 4 bases at J, leaving 5 bases unmatched. From germline, CDR1 is MRHNA and CDR2 SNTAGT. The CDR3 runs 15 residues. CDR3 in amino acids: CASSVLAGERETQYF. The CDR3 nucleotides read TGTGCCAGCAGTGTACTAGCGGGGGAGCGAGAGACCCAGTACTTC.

This clonotype was counted many times. The CDR3 is CSVEDRLAGGGYEQYF. The CDR3 nucleotides read TGCAGCGTTGAAGATCGTCTGGCAGGAGGGGGCTACGAGCAGTACTTC. The gene calls are TRBV29-1 and TRBJ2-7; D tentatively fits TRBD1 or TRBD2 (6 bases each). CDR3 length equals 16 residues. V was pared by 0 bases and J by 3 bases, with 18 bases between. Germline CDR1 and CDR2: SQVTM and ANQGSEA.

The chain carries TRBV20-1 and TRBJ1-6, with a tentative D call TRBD1 (6 bases). Trimming pared 0 bases from V and 0 bases from J, leaving 12 bases between. CDR3 length: 17 residues. Germline CDR1 reads DFQATT; CDR2 reads SNEGSKA (reference sequence). In nucleotides, the CDR3 is TGCAGTGCTAGAGAGGTGGACAGCCGCTCCTATAATTCACCCCTCCACTTT. This translates into CSAREVDSRSYNSPLHF.

Only a few counts were recorded for this clonotype. V is TRBV5-4 and J is TRBJ1-1; TRBD1 agrees at 10 bases. V was clipped by 9 bases and J by 7 bases; unmatched bases: 6. Germline loops: CDR1 SGHNT, CDR2 YYREEE (reference sequence). CDR3 length: 12 residues. CDR3: CAIPGQGGEAFF. Here the CDR3 DNA reads TGTGCCATCCCAGGACAGGGGGGTGAAGCTTTCTTT. The full variable domain, in which reference TRBV5-4 and TRBJ1-1 provide the parts outside the CDR3, is ETGVTQSPTHLIKTRGQQVTLRCSSQSGHNTVSWYQQALGQGPQFIFQYYREEENGRGNFPPRFSGLQFPNYSSELNVNALELDDSALYLCAIPGQGGEAFFGQGTRLTVV.

In this sample, this clonotype turned up many times. This rearrangement joins TRBV7-8 to TRBJ2-5, with D possibly being TRBD1 or TRBD2 (5 bases each). The germline V gene encodes CDR1 SGHVS and CDR2 FQNEAQ. The ends were cut back, 5 bases at V and 6 bases at J, with 13 bases in the middle. The CDR3 is 13 amino acids. This CDR3 reads CASSPRGPKTQYF. The CDR3 DNA follows: TGTGCCAGCAGCCCCCGGGGCCCGAAGACCCAGTACTTC.

The J gene is TRBJ1-5, the V gene TRBV28; weak D call: TRBD1 (6 bases). The CDR3 loop spans 15 amino acids. Germline CDR1 MDHEN, CDR2 SYDVKM. The V gene lost 7 bases and the J gene lost 2 bases, with 15 bases spanning the gap. CDR3 DNA sequence: TGTGCCAGCATCACGGGGGCTAGGGGCAATCAGCCCCAGCATTTT. Protein product: CASITGARGNQPQHF. Together with reference TRBV28 and TRBJ1-5, the CDR3 gives the full variable domain: DVKVTQSSRYLVKRTGEKVFLECVQDMDHENMFWYRQDPGLGLRLIYFSYDVKMKEKGDIPEGYSVSREKKERFSLILESASTNQTSMYLCASITGARGNQPQHFGDGTRLSIL.

This clonotype has a count of ten or more. The CDR3 protein is CASSLSAGASYEQYF. The CDR3 DNA reads TGTGCCAGCAGTTTATCGGCGGGGGCCTCCTACGAGCAGTACTTC. This chain connects TRBV27 to TRBJ2-7; TRBD2 is a possible D gene (7 bases). Trimming left V 0 bases short and J 0 bases short, with 9 bases between. The CDR3 runs 15 residues. The germline V gene has CDR1 MNHEY and CDR2 SMNVEV (reference sequence).